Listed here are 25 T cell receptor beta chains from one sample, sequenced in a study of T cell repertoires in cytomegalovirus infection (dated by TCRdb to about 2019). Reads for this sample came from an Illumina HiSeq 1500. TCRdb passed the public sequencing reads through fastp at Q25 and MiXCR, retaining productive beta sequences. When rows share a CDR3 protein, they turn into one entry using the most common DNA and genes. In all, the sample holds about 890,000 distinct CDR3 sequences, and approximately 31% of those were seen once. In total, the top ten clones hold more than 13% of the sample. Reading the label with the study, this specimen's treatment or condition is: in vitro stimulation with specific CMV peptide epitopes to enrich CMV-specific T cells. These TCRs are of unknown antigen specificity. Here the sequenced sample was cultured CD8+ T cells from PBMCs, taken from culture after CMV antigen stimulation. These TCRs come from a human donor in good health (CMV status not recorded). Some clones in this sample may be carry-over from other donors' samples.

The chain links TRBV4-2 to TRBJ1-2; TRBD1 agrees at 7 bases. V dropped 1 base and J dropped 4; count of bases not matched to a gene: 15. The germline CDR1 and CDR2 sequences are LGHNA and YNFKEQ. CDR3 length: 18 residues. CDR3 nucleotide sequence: TGTGCCAGCAGCCAAGGTTTGCCTCGGGACAGCAACCTCTATGGCTACACCTTC. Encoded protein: CASSQGLPRDSNLYGYTF.

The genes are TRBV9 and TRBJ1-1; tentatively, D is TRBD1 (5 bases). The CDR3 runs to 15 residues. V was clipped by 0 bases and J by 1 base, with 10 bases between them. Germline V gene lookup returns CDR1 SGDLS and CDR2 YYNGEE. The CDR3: CASSVDGGTNTEAFF. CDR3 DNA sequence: TGTGCCAGCAGCGTAGATGGGGGGACGAACACTGAAGCTTTCTTT.

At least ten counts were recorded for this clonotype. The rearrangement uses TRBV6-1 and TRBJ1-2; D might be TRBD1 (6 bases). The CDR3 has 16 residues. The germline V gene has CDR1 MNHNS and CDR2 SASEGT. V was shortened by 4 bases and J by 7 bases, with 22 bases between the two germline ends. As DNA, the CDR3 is TGTGCCAGCAGTGGACAGGTTGTACGCCAAATGAGTGGCTACACCTTC. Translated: CASSGQVVRQMSGYTF.

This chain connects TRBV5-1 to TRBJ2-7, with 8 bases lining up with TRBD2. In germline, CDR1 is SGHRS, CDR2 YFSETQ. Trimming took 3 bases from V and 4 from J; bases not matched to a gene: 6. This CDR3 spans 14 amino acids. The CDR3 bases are TGCGCCAGCAGCTCCGGCGGGGGGTTTTACGAGCAGTACTTC. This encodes CASSSGGGFYEQYF.

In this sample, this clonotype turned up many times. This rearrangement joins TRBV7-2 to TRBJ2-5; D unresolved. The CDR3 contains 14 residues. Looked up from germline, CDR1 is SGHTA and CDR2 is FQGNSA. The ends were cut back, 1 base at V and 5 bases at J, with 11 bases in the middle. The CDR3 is CASSLGLLPETQYF. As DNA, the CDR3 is TGTGCCAGCAGCTTAGGACTCCTCCCCGAGACCCAGTACTTC.

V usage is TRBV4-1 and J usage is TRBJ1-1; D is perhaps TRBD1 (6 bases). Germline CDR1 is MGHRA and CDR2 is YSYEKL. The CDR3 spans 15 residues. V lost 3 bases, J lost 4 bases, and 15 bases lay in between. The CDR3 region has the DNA TGCGCCAGCAGCCATCCACAGGGACGCGGCACTGAAGCTTTCTTT. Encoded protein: CASSHPQGRGTEAFF.

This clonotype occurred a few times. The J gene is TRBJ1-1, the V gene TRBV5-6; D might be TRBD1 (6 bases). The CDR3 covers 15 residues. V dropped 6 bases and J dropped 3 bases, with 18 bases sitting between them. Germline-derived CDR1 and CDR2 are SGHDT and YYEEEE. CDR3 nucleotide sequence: TGTGCCAGCAACGCGGACAGCCAAGGGGACACTGAAGCTTTCTTT. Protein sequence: CASNADSQGDTEAFF.

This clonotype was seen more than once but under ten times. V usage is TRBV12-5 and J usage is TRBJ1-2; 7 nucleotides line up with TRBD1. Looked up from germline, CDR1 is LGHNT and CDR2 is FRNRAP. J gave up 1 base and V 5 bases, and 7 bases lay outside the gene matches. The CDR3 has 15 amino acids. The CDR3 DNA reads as TGTGCTAGTGGTGCCACACAGGGGAATAACTATGGCTACACCTTC. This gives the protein CASGATQGNNYGYTF.

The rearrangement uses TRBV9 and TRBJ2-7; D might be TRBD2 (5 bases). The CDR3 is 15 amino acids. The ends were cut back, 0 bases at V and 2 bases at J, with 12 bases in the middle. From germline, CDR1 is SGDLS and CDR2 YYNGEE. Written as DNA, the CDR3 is TGTGCCAGCAGCGTAGGTGAGGGTGGGACCTACGAGCAGTACTTC. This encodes CASSVGEGGTYEQYF.

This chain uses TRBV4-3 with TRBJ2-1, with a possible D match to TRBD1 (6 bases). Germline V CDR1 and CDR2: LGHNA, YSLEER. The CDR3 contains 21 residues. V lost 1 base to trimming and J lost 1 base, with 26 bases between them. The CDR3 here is CASSQVGWDTFPLRSYNEQFF. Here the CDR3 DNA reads TGCGCCAGCAGCCAAGTGGGCTGGGACACTTTCCCGCTTCGATCCTACAATGAGCAGTTCTTC.

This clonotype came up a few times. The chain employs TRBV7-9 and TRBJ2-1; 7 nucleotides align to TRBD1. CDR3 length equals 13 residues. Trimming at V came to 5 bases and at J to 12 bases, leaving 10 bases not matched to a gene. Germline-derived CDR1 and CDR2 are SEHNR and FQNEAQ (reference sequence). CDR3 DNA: TGTGCCAGCAGCCCACGACAGGGAAGGGTGCAGTTCTTC. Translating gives CASSPRQGRVQFF.

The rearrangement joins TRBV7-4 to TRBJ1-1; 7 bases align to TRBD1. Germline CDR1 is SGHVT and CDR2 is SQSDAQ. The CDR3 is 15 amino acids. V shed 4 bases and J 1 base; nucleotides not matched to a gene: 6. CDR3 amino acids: CASSSPTGANTEAFF. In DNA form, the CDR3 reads TGTGCCAGCAGCTCCCCCACAGGGGCGAACACTGAAGCTTTCTTT.

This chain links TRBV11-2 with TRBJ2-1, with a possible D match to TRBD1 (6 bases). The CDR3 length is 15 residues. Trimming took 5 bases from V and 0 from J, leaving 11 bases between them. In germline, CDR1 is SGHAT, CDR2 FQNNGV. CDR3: CASSVTGNSYNEQFF. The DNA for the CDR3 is TGTGCCAGCAGCGTAACAGGGAACTCCTACAATGAGCAGTTCTTC.

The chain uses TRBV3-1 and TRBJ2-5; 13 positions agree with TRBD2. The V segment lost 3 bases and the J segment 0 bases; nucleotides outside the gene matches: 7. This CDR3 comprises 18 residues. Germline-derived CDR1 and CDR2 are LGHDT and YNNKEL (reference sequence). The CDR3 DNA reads TGTGCCAGCAGCCACAGACTAGCGGGGGGATCGTACCAAGAGACCCAGTACTTC. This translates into CASSHRLAGGSYQETQYF.

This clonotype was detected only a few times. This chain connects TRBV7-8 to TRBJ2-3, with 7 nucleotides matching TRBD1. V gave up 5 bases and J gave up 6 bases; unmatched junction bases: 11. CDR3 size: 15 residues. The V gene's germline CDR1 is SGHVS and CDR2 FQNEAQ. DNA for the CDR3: TGTGCCAGCAGCCTACCGACAGGGATTTCTGATACGCAGTATTTT. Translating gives CASSLPTGISDTQYF.

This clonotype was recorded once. The CDR3 DNA sequence: TGTGCCAGCAGTGAAGTGGGGTCCCGGACTAGCGGCGAGTCCGGGGAGCTGTTTTTT. It specifies CASSEVGSRTSGESGELFF. The rearrangement links TRBV2 to TRBJ2-2, with TRBD2 matching over 10 bases. CDR3 length: 19 amino acids. Trimming at V came to 1 base and at J to 6 bases, leaving 14 bases not matched to a gene. Germline CDR1 reads SNHLY; CDR2 reads FYNNEI.

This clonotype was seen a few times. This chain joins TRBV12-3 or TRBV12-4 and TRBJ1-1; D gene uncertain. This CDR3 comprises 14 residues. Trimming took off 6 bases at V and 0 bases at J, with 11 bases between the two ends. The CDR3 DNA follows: TGTGCCAGCAGCGCTCTAGTCCTGAACACTGAAGCTTTCTTT. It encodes CASSALVLNTEAFF.

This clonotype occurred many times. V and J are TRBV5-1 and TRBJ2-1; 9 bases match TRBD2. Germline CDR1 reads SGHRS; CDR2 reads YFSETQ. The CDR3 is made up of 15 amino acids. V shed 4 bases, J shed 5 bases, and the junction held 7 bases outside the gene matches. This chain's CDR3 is CASSPWVAGDNEQFF. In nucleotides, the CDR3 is TGCGCCAGCAGCCCTTGGGTAGCGGGGGACAATGAGCAGTTCTTC.

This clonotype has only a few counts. The CDR3 sequence is CASSSRTGDHLYGYTF. The CDR3 nucleotides are TGTGCCAGCAGCTCTCGGACAGGGGATCACCTCTATGGCTACACCTTC. The chain recombines TRBV7-6 with TRBJ1-2, with 9 bases fitting TRBD1. The ends lost 4 bases at V and 4 bases at J; junction bases unmatched: 10. CDR1 SGHVS and CDR2 FNYEAQ come from the germline V gene. There are 16 residues in the CDR3.

The CDR3 sequence: CASSQDIGGDTQYF. CDR3 nucleotides: TGCGCCAGCAGCCAAGATATTGGGGGGGATACGCAGTATTTT. The chain joins TRBV4-3 to TRBJ2-3; maybe TRBD2 (6 bases). This CDR3 region has 14 residues. Looked up from germline, CDR1 is LGHNA and CDR2 is YSLEER. Trimming left V 0 bases short and J 6 bases short, with 10 bases between.

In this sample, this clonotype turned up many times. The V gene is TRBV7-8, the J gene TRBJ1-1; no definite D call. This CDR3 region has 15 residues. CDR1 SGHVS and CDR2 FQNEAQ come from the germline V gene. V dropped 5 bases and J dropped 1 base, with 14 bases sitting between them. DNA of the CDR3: TGTGCCAGCAGCCCACTTGCCGGCCAGAACACTGAAGCTTTCTTT. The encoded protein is CASSPLAGQNTEAFF. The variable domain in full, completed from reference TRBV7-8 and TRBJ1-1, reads GAGVSQSPRYKVAKRGQDVALRCDPISGHVSLFWYQQALGQGPEFLTYFQNEAQLDKSGLPSDRFFAERPEGSVSTLKIQRTQQEDSAVYLCASSPLAGQNTEAFFGQGTRLTVV.

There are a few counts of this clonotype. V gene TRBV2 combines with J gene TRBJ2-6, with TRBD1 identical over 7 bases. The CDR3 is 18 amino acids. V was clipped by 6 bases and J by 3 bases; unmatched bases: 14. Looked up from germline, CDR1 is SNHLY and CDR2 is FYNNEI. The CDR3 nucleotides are TGTGCCAGCAGGAGGGGGTCGACAGGGTGGAGTGGGGCCAACGTCCTGACTTTC. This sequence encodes CASRRGSTGWSGANVLTF.

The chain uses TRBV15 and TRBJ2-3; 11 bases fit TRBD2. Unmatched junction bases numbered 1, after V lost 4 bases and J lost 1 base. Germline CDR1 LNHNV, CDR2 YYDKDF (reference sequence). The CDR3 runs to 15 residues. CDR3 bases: TGTGCCACCAGCAAACTAGCGGGGGGCACAGATACGCAGTATTTT. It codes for CATSKLAGGTDTQYF.

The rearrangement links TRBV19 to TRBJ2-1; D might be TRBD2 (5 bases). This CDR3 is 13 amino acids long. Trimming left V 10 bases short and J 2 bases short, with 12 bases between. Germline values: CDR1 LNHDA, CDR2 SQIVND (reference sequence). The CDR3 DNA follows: TGTGCCACCAAGGACGGGACCTACAATGAGCAGTTCTTC. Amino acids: CATKDGTYNEQFF. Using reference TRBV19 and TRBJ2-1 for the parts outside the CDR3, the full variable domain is DGGITQSPKYLFRKEGQNVTLSCEQNLNHDAMYWYRQDPGQGLRLIYYSQIVNDFQKGDIAEGYSVSREKKESFPLTVTSAQKNPTAFYLCATKDGTYNEQFFGPGTRLTVL.

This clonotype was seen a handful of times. The CDR3 DNA is TGTGCTAGTGGTTTCGGGACAGACAGCGGTAGCTCCTACGAGCAGTACTTC. This sequence encodes CASGFGTDSGSSYEQYF. The rearrangement joins TRBV12-5 to TRBJ2-7, with 7 bases identical to TRBD1. The germline V gene encodes CDR1 LGHNT and CDR2 FRNRAP. The CDR3 runs 17 residues. Unmatched junction bases numbered 11, after V lost 3 bases and J lost 0 bases.